This T cell receptor beta chain was identified in a study of T cell clones after liver transplantation. About the study: TCRbeta sequencing after a pre-transplant mixed lymphocyte reaction identified graft-donor-reactive clones, later tracked in post-transplant blood. Blood was drawn pre-transplant, before withdrawal, and after full or failed withdrawal. Findings of the study overall: These preliminary findings come from unstandardized post-transplant sampling times.

Sequencing used immunoSEQ multiplex PCR; TCRdb keeps in-frame clones, though not all of them. The sample lists some 110,000 clones, 82% occurring once. V gave up 10 bases and J gave up 1 base; unmatched junction bases: 18. The CDR3 length is 17 residues. CDR1 is MDHEN, CDR2 SYDVKM, per germline. Thawed unstimulated PBMCs were FACS-sorted by CD3, CD4 and CD8 into two populations. As concerns this clone: Its antigen is not identified.

V is TRBV28 and J is TRBJ2-7, with 8 nucleotides matching TRBD2. The receptor comes from a human donor who received a liver transplant. The starting material was CD4+ T cells from blood, obtained before liver transplant. Here the CDR3 reads CATKFPTGGRTSYEQYF. The CDR3 DNA reads TGTGCCACTAAGTTCCCCACGGGGGGGCGGACGTCCTACGAGCAGTACTTC.